A selection of T cell receptor beta chains follows, all from one sample in a study of early T cells in non-severe SARS-CoV-2 infection. Each CDR3 protein is one row after TCRdb ran MiXCR on the 5' RACE reads. This table has tens of thousands of distinct CDR3 sequences, roughly 8.7% appearing once. Material: whole blood. The receptor source for this set is an adult who was a healthcare worker with PCR-confirmed SARS-CoV-2 infection or an uninfected control (not recorded which). The CDR3 runs from the conserved cysteine through the conserved F or W. Each record gives: J gene, D gene, V gene, clone size, CDR3 DNA, CDR3 protein. D genes are given only for firm matches. Clone size is stated in some rows and not others, as once, few, many or a class when expanded.

TRBJ1-2,.,TRBV7-2,few,TGTGCCAGCAGCTTTGTAAGGGACAACTATGGCTACACCTTC,CASSFVRDNYGYTF
TRBJ2-5,TRBD2,TRBV7-6,many,TGTGCCAGCAGCTTTTCTAGCGGCCAAGAGACCCAGTACTTC,CASSFSSGQETQYF
TRBJ2-1,TRBD2,TRBV20-1,many,TGCAGTGCGTTCGGGAGGGCCTTAAATGAGCAGTTCTTC,CSAFGRALNEQFF
TRBJ2-5,.,TRBV10-3,medium-sized,TGTGCCATCAGTGACAGTTCCCAAGAGACCCAGTACTTC,CAISDSSQETQYF
TRBJ1-1,.,TRBV5-1,.,TGCGCCAGCAGTTATGACGGGAGGAACACTGAAGCTTTCTTT,CASSYDGRNTEAFF
TRBJ2-6,TRBD1,TRBV27,many,TGTGCCAGCAGCCGCCGGGGCAGGGGGTTTCTAGTTTCTGGGGCCAACGTCCTGACTTTC,CASSRRGRGFLVSGANVLTF
TRBJ2-1,TRBD2,TRBV20-1,few,TGCAGTGCTGGACTAGCGGGAGAAAACAATGAGCAGTTCTTC,CSAGLAGENNEQFF
TRBJ2-3,TRBD2,TRBV20-1,few,TGCAGTGCTAGACCACGGACTAGAGGATCCACAGATACGCAGTATTTT,CSARPRTRGSTDTQYF
TRBJ2-7,TRBD1,TRBV27,few,TGTGCCAGCAGACTGACCACAGGGGCTCCTTCCTACGAGCAGTACTTC,CASRLTTGAPSYEQYF
TRBJ2-3,TRBD2,TRBV7-2,many,TGTGCCAGCAGCTTAAAGCGGGAGGGCTCTTATACGCAGTATTTT,CASSLKREGSYTQYF
TRBJ1-1,TRBD1,TRBV4-2,few,TGTGCCAGCAGCCACACCGCAGGACAGGGGTTCACTGAAGCTTTCTTT,CASSHTAGQGFTEAFF
TRBJ2-2,.,TRBV24-1,.,TGTGCCACCAGTGCCCGAGTAGCCCGGGACAAAAACACCGGGGAGCTGTTTTTT,CATSARVARDKNTGELFF
TRBJ1-6,TRBD1,TRBV19,many,TGTGCCAGTAGTTTAAGACAGGGCTATAATTCACCCCTCCACTTT,CASSLRQGYNSPLHF